This T cell receptor (beta chain) was retrieved from a study of graft-versus-host responses after intestinal transplantation. Study overall: Recipients got multivisceral, liver-intestinal, or isolated intestinal transplants.

As for this clone: Its antigen is undetermined.

Clones were sequenced by immunoSEQ multiplex PCR, and TCRdb holds only the in-frame ones, with some missing. The sample has approximately 9,700 clones; roughly 96% are singletons. CDR1 is SGHVS, CDR2 FNYEAQ, per germline. V shed 5 bases and J 4 bases; nucleotides not matched to a gene: 7. The CDR3 is 15 amino acids. Study conclusions and caveats: Peak levels of circulating GvH clones tracked with early post-transplant HvG declines. Ileal or blood samples showed some GvH clones first, and such clones were also found in recipient marrow.

The sequence came from a human patient who received an intestinal transplant, so some T cells may come from the graft donor. Sequences were derived from bone marrow, sampled about 520 days after intestinal transplantation. The chain joins TRBV7-6 to TRBJ1-1; TRBD1 agrees at 10 bases. The CDR3 region has the DNA TGTGCCAGCAGCGCGACAGGGGGCTATACCACTGAAGCTTTCTTT. It specifies CASSATGGYTTEAFF.